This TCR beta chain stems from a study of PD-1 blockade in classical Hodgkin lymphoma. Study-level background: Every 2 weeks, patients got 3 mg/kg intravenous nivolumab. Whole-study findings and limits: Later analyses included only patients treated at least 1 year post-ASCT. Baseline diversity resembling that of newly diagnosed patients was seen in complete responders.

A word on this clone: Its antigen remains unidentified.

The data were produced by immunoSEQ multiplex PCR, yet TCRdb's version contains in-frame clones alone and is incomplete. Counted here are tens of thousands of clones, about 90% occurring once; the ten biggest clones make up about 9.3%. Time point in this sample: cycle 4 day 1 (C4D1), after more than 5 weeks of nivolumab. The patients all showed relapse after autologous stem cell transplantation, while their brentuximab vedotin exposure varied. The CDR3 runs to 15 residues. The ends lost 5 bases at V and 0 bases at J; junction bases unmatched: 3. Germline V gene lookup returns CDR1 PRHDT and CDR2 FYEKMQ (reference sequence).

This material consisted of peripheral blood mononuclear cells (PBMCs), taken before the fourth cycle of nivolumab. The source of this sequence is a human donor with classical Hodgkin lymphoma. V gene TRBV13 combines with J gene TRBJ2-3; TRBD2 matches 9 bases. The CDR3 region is CASSGGGGSTDTQYF. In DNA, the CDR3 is TGTGCCAGCAGCGGCGGGGGGGGAAGCACAGATACGCAGTATTTT.